A single sample gave rise to the 19 T cell receptor beta chains below, sequenced in a study of cytomegalovirus exposure and HLA in healthy donors. Both 60 Vbeta primers and 13 Jbeta primers went into the PCR. Method: immunoSEQ multiplex PCR; TCRdb's copy keeps in-frame clones and lacks some. The sample includes tens of thousands of clones, 81% seen only once; the top ten take 1.5% to 2%. The sample taken for sequencing was PBMCs. The receptor source for this set is a woman in her twenties or thirties in good health and CMV-seronegative.

The chain employs TRBV5-4 and TRBJ2-7; 11 nucleotides match TRBD2. Unmatched junction bases numbered 12, after V lost 3 bases and J lost 7 bases. Germline V gene sequence: CDR1 SGHNT, CDR2 YYREEE (reference sequence). The CDR3 sequence is 16 residues long. CDR3 region: CASSSNTLAGVDEQYF. The CDR3 DNA sequence: TGTGCCAGCAGCTCCAATACACTAGCGGGAGTTGATGAGCAGTACTTC.

By share, this clone ranks as medium-sized. V is TRBV2 and J is TRBJ2-7; D remains ambiguous. The CDR3 has 13 residues. The germline V gene has CDR1 SNHLY and CDR2 FYNNEI. Trimming took 4 bases from V and 3 from J, leaving 10 bases between them. CDR3 coding DNA: TGTGCCAGCAGTGCAGCGACATTCTACGAGCAGTACTTC. Translation gives CASSAATFYEQYF.

This chain links TRBV5-4 with TRBJ2-4; D not certain. V was cut by 0 bases and J by 9 bases, with 4 bases left in between. The germline V gene has CDR1 SGHNT and CDR2 YYREEE (reference sequence). CDR3 length: 11 residues. CDR3 residues: CASSLGGIQYF. CDR3 nucleotides: TGTGCCAGCAGCTTGGGAGGCATTCAGTACTTC.

The chain joins TRBV25-1 to TRBJ1-1; TRBD1 is a possible D gene (5 bases). V lost 6 bases and J 3 bases, leaving 20 bases between the germline ends. This CDR3 has 16 amino acids. In germline, CDR1 is MGHDK, CDR2 SYGVNS. CDR3 DNA sequence: TGTGCCAGCAGCTCCTGGGGGGGGACTGGGGACACTGAAGCTTTCTTT. Encoded protein: CASSSWGGTGDTEAFF.

The chain joins TRBV4-3 to TRBJ2-1; 10 positions agree with TRBD1. Germline CDR1 is LGHNA and CDR2 is YSLEER. V lost 4 bases, J lost 7 bases, and 7 bases stayed unmatched. The length of the CDR3 is 15 residues. CDR3 DNA sequence: TGCGCCAGCAGCCCCCTGGAGGACAGGGGGAATGAGCAGTTCTTC. Its protein product is CASSPLEDRGNEQFF.

This chain links TRBV9 with TRBJ1-3; 9 positions match TRBD1. CDR3 length: 17 amino acids. CDR1 is SGDLS and CDR2 is YYNGEE in the germline V gene. V was clipped by 1 base and J by 2 bases; unmatched bases: 7. CDR3 in amino acids: CASSVRGQGSTGNTIYF. DNA of the CDR3: TGTGCCAGCAGCGTAAGGGGACAGGGTTCGACTGGAAACACCATATATTTT.

The CDR3 sequence: CATSRDPGLYEQYF. The CDR3 DNA reads TGTGCCACCAGCAGAGATCCCGGACTCTACGAGCAGTACTTC. The chain uses TRBV15 and TRBJ2-7; D is possibly TRBD2 (5 bases). This CDR3 region has 14 residues. Germline V gene sequence: CDR1 LNHNV, CDR2 YYDKDF (reference sequence). The V gene lost 0 bases and the J gene lost 3 bases, with 9 bases spanning the gap.

This clone was observed a few times. The chain employs TRBV30 and TRBJ1-2, with 7 bases aligning to TRBD1. The V gene's germline CDR1 is GTSNPN and CDR2 SVGIG (reference sequence). The CDR3 covers 13 residues. The V and J ends lost 8 bases and 0 bases, in that order; junction bases with no gene match: 6. The CDR3 reads CAGRDRANYGYTF. DNA for the CDR3: TGTGCCGGCCGGGACAGAGCTAACTATGGCTACACCTTC.

The chain employs TRBV4-1 and TRBJ2-7; TRBD2 matches at 7 bases. The CDR3 length is 15 residues. CDR1 and CDR2 (germline): MGHRA, YSYEKL. The V segment lost 3 bases and the J segment 4 bases; nucleotides outside the gene matches: 9. The CDR3 loop is CASSQGAGALYEQYF. CDR3 nucleotide sequence: TGCGCCAGCAGCCAGGGCGCGGGAGCGCTGTACGAGCAGTACTTC.

The chain joins TRBV5-1 to TRBJ2-3; 7 positions match TRBD2. J gave up 4 bases and V 0 bases, and 2 bases lay outside the gene matches. There are 14 residues in the CDR3. CDR1 is SGHRS, CDR2 YFSETQ, per germline. CDR3 loop: CASSLGGSADTQYF. The CDR3 coding sequence is TGCGCCAGCAGCTTGGGCGGGAGTGCAGATACGCAGTATTTT.

This chain joins TRBV7-9 and TRBJ2-5; TRBD2 is a possible D gene (6 bases). Trimming pared 5 bases from V and 3 bases from J, leaving 16 bases between. Per the germline V gene, CDR1 is SEHNR and CDR2 is FQNEAQ (reference sequence). The CDR3 has 15 residues. DNA for the CDR3: TGTGCCAGCAGCGGTATGGGACTCACTAAAGAGACCCAGTACTTC. The encoded protein is CASSGMGLTKETQYF.

This clone was observed a single time. The chain carries TRBV19 and TRBJ2-7; 9 bases align to TRBD2. Trimming removed 6 bases from V and 0 bases from J; junction bases left unmatched: 6. The CDR3 totals 15 residues. CDR1 LNHDA and CDR2 SQIVND come from the germline V gene (reference sequence). Written as DNA, the CDR3 is TGTGCCAGTAGCGGAAGCGGGAGGAGCTCCTACGAGCAGTACTTC. This encodes CASSGSGRSSYEQYF.

The rearrangement uses TRBV5-4 and TRBJ2-1; 11 positions match TRBD2. Germline trimming cut 5 bases from V and 9 bases from J; bases unmatched to any gene: 10. Germline CDR1 is SGHNT and CDR2 is YYREEE (reference sequence). The CDR3 has 15 amino acids. As DNA, the CDR3 is TGTGCCAGCAGACCGGAGGATCTAGCGGGAGGTGAGCAGTTCTTC. As protein: CASRPEDLAGGEQFF. Based on the CDR3 plus reference TRBV5-4 and TRBJ2-1, the full variable domain is ETGVTQSPTHLIKTRGQQVTLRCSSQSGHNTVSWYQQALGQGPQFIFQYYREEENGRGNFPPRFSGLQFPNYSSELNVNALELDDSALYLCASRPEDLAGGEQFFGPGTRLTVL.

The V gene is TRBV2, the J gene TRBJ2-7, with 7 bases fitting TRBD1. This CDR3 region has 14 residues. Trimming removed 5 bases from V and 5 bases from J; junction bases left unmatched: 9. Germline V CDR1 and CDR2: SNHLY, FYNNEI. The CDR3, as DNA: TGTGCCAGCAGTCCCCAGACAGGGTCGGACGAGCAGTACTTC. It encodes CASSPQTGSDEQYF.

This chain uses TRBV7-8 with TRBJ2-3; 8 bases line up with TRBD1. Per germline, CDR1 SGHVS and CDR2 FQNEAQ. The V and J ends lost 6 bases and 3 bases, in that order; junction bases with no gene match: 17. The CDR3 consists of 18 residues. CDR3 in amino acids: CASRSPGQDVKGTDTQYF. CDR3 in DNA: TGTGCCAGCAGATCACCGGGACAGGATGTTAAGGGGACAGATACGCAGTATTTT.

The V call is TRBV19, the J call TRBJ2-6; 13 nucleotides align to TRBD2. Germline assignment: CDR1 LNHDA and CDR2 SQIVND (reference sequence). Trimming removed 9 bases from V and 2 bases from J; junction bases left unmatched: 4. The CDR3 length is 16 residues. CDR3 region: CASGLAGAPGANVLTF. For the CDR3, the DNA is TGTGCCAGCGGACTAGCGGGAGCTCCTGGGGCCAACGTCCTGACTTTC.

Worth noting for this clone: This sample includes further DNA sequences coding for the same CDR3. V is TRBV6-1 and J is TRBJ1-2; 9 nucleotides line up with TRBD1. J lost 4 bases, V lost 3 bases, and 0 bases had no gene match. CDR1 and CDR2 from the germline V gene are MNHNS and SASEGT. The CDR3 spans 13 residues. CDR3 amino acids: CASSEDRGYGYTF. CDR3 nucleotides: TGTGCCAGCAGTGAGGACAGGGGCTATGGCTACACCTTC.

The V and J genes are TRBV5-1 and TRBJ2-3; maybe TRBD1 (6 bases). The germline V gene encodes CDR1 SGHRS and CDR2 YFSETQ. V lost 4 bases, J lost 4 bases, and 19 bases lay in between. The CDR3 length is 16 residues. The CDR3 sequence: CASSRTDHPKSDTQYF. For the CDR3, the DNA is TGCGCCAGCAGCCGGACAGACCATCCCAAATCAGATACGCAGTATTTT.

The chain joins TRBV7-2 to TRBJ2-6; tentatively, D is TRBD1 (5 bases). Germline V gene lookup returns CDR1 SGHTA and CDR2 FQGNSA. V lost 7 bases to trimming and J lost 2 bases, with 24 bases between them. This CDR3 is 19 amino acids long. For the CDR3, the DNA is TGTGCCAGCAACCCCCACCCCCGGCAGGGCACTGCTGGGGCCAACGTCCTGACTTTC. Its translation is CASNPHPRQGTAGANVLTF.